The sequence of this TCR beta chain was determined in a study of blood T cell repertoires in COVID-19. On the study more broadly: Whether acute or convalescent, the COVID-19 samples came from the United States, Italy and Spain. Sample material is recorded as cDNA or gDNA derived from T cells, B-cell-depleted T cells, or PBMCs.

The V end was cut by 1 base, the J end by 5 bases, with 6 bases between. There are 13 residues in the CDR3. Germline CDR1 and CDR2: LGHNA and YNFKEQ. In the original analysis: The authors estimated nucleated cell counts from reference gene primer amplification. Sequencing used immunoSEQ multiplex PCR; TCRdb keeps in-frame clones, though not all of them. From that table come the V and J calls and clone size; the DNA was used to work out D and trimming. This sample has roughly 170,000 clones, with 70% to 90% found just once. This sequence was found in a man between 35 and 55 years old with active or convalescent COVID-19. J is TRBJ1-5 and V is TRBV4-2; D is perhaps TRBD1 (5 bases). What was sequenced was peripheral blood. The CDR3 sequence is CASSQGRDQPQHF. The DNA for the CDR3 is TGTGCCAGCAGCCAAGGCAGGGATCAGCCCCAGCATTTT.